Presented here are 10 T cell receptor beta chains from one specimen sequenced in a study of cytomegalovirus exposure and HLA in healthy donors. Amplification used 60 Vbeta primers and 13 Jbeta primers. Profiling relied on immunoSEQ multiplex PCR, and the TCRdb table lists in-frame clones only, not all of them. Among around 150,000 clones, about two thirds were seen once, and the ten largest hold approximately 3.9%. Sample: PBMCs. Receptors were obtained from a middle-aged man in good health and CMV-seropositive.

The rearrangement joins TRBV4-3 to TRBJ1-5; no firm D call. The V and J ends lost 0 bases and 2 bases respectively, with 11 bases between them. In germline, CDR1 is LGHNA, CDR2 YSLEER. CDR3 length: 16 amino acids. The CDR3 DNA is TGCGCCAGCAGCCAAGATCTAGCCAGTCGCAATCAGCCCCAGCATTTT. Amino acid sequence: CASSQDLASRNQPQHF.

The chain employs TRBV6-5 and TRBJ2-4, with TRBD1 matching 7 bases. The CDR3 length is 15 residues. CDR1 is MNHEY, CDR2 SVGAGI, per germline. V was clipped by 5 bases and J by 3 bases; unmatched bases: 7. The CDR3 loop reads CASSNTGVHKNIQYF. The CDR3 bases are TGTGCCAGCAGTAATACAGGGGTCCACAAAAACATTCAGTACTTC.

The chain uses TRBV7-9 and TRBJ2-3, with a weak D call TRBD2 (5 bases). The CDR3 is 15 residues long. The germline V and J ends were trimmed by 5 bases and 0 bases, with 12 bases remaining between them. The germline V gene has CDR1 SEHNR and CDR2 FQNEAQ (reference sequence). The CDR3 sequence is CASSPQRRSTDTQYF. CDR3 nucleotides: TGTGCCAGCAGCCCCCAGCGGAGAAGCACAGATACGCAGTATTTT.

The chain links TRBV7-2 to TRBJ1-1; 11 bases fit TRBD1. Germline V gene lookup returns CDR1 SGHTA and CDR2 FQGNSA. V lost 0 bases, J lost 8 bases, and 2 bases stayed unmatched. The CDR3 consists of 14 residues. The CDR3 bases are TGTGCCAGCAGCTTAGCGTGGGACAGGGGGGAAGCTTTCTTT. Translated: CASSLAWDRGEAFF.

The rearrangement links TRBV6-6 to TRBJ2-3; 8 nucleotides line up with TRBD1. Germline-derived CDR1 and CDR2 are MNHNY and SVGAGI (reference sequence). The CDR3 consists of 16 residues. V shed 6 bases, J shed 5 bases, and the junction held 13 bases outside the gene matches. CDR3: CASSFSGAGGEDTQYF. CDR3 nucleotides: TGTGCCAGCAGCTTCTCGGGGGCAGGGGGCGAAGATACGCAGTATTTT.

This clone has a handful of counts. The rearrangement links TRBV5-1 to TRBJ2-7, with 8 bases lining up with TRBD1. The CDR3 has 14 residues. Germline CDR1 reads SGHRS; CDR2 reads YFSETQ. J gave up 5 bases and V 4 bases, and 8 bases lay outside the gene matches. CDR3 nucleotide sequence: TGCGCCAGCAGCGACCAGGGGGCGCTGGACGAGCAGTACTTC. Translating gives CASSDQGALDEQYF. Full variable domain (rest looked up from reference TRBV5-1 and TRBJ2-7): KAGVTQTPRYLIKTRGQQVTLSCSPISGHRSVSWYQQTPGQGLQFLFEYFSETQRNKGNFPGRFSGRQFSNSRSEMNVSTLELGDSALYLCASSDQGALDEQYFGPGTRLTVT.

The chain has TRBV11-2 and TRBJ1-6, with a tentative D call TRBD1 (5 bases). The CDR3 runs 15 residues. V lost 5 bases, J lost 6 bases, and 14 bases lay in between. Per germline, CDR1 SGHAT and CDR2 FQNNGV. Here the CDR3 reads CASSGLGGLNSPLHF. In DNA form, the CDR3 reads TGTGCCAGCAGCGGGCTGGGGGGACTTAATTCACCCCTCCACTTT.

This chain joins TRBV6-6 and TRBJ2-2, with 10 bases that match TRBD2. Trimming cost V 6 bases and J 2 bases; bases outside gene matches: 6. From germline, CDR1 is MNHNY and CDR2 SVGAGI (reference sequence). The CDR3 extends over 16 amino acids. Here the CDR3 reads CASSPQRGGNTGELFF. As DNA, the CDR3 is TGTGCCAGCAGCCCCCAGCGGGGGGGAAACACCGGGGAGCTGTTTTTT.

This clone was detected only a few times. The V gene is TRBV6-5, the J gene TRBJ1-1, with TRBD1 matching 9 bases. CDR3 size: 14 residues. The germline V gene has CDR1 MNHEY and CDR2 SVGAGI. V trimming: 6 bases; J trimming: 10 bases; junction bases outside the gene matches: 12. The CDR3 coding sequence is TGTGCCAGCAGGACCGACCCGGGACAGGGTTTAGCTTTCTTT. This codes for CASRTDPGQGLAFF.

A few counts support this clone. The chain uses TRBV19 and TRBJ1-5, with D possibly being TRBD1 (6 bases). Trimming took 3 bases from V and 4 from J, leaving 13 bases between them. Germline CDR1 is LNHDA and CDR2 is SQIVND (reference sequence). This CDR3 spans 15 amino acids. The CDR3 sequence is CASSIADRVNQPQHF. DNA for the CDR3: TGTGCCAGTAGTATTGCGGACAGAGTTAATCAGCCCCAGCATTTT.